The rows below give T cell receptor beta chains drawn from one sample of a study of blood T cell repertoires in COVID-19. Assay: immunoSEQ multiplex PCR; the TCRdb copy retains only in-frame clones and omits some. Of more than 60,000 clones listed, around 85% are singletons. Sequencing used peripheral blood. These receptors were taken from a man aged 45-60 years with active COVID-19. The CDR3 runs from the conserved cysteine through the conserved F or W. Each record gives: CDR3 length, V gene, CDR3 protein.

13 TRBV3-1/TRBV3-2 CASSRGLGNTIYF
16 TRBV5-6 CASSPGGQGRSYEQYF
14 TRBV2 CASSDRGFRYGYTF
13 TRBV10-3 CAISERGQDEQYF
14 TRBV9 CASSPTGVGNTIYF
13 TRBV4-3 CASSPRFWETQYF
18 TRBV29-1 CSVVASGSLIGSYNEQFF
15 TRBV24-1 CATSDGKGSNQPQHF
13 TRBV14 CASRRDSHNEQFF
15 TRBV28 CASTPTASGRAGQYF
15 TRBV19 CASSIDGGGDNEQFF
13 TRBV7-8 CASDRGLVDEQFF
15 TRBV10-3 CAISGDRGRSDEQYF
12 TRBV5-1 CASSSGSETQYF
16 TRBV7-2 CASSLIGRRGRQPQHF
16 TRBV18 CASSPFSGGPAYEQYF
16 TRBV7-8 CASSLRDRGSNTEAFF
13 TRBV18 CASSVDWNTEAFF
14 TRBV5-1 CASKLSGSGTEAFF
13 TRBV29-1 CSVAIRSTDTQYF
15 TRBV6-2/TRBV6-3 CASSVTIPGDNEQFF
14 TRBV3-1/TRBV3-2 CASSHSVTPFRQYF
13 TRBV12-5 CASGLTGSGEAFF
17 TRBV27 CASSYGTSGGAGNEQFF
14 TRBV2 CATKTGGAAYEQYF
12 TRBV29-1 CSVERGNYGYTF
14 TRBV18 CASSGTVNYEGYTF
14 TRBV9 CASSARDWSYEQYF
16 TRBV3-1/TRBV3-2 CASSQPGTSLQETQYF
14 TRBV13 CASREAGQADTQYF
14 TRBV6-5 CASRGTGTSYEQYF
16 TRBV25-1 CASSPIGTGGQREQFF
15 TRBV9 CASSVGTGSNQPQHF
13 TRBV7-2 CASSFGVNYGYTF
18 TRBV18 CASSPIPSHRDTYYEQYF
17 TRBV11-3 CASSRYSGRTFTDTQYF
16 TRBV5-6 CASTSLGSNSNQPQHF
13 TRBV7-9 CASSLAVEQGYTF
16 TRBV9 CASSASLAGGRNEQFF
13 TRBV19 CASRGTGTNEQYF
14 TRBV4-3 CASSQGNRVETQYF
14 TRBV2 CASRLSGSSDTQYF
16 TRBV7-9 CASSPLSGTGGRKLFF
15 TRBV7-8 CASSLRDLATDTQYF
17 TRBV7-2 CASSLVGRGFSNQPQHF
13 TRBV6-5 CASSYPGTYEQYF